This TCR beta chain was sequenced for a study of blood T cell repertoires in COVID-19. The ends were cut back, 5 bases at V and 4 bases at J, with 14 bases in the middle. This CDR3 has 14 residues. Germline CDR1 and CDR2: MNHEY and SVGEGT. Data came from immunoSEQ multiplex PCR; TCRdb stores just in-frame clones and leaves some out. The repertoire holds about 140,000 clones, with roughly 85% as singletons. The source of this sequence is a man between 60 and 70 years old with acute or convalescent COVID-19. The chain joins TRBV6-2 or TRBV6-3 to TRBJ1-2; a weak D match, TRBD1 (5 bases). The sample consisted of peripheral blood. The CDR3 coding sequence is TGTGCCAGCAGTAGACTCCCCAGGGCCTATGGCTACACCTTC. Amino acids: CASSRLPRAYGYTF.